Below are 19 T cell receptor beta chains sequenced from a single sample in a study of post-analysis software for immune sequencing data. Study-wide results and limits: The five TRBV segments detected at higher frequency in patients than in controls included TRBV5-6, TRBV5-1 and TRBV20-1.

These receptors have no known antigen. The TCR beta cDNA libraries carried unique molecular identifiers. TCRdb processed the PCR reads anew with MiXCR; each CDR3 protein has one entry. This sample yields about 500,000 distinct CDR3 sequences, of which approximately 45% are seen a single time; 9.5% to 13% belongs to the top ten. The specimen sequenced was blood. All receptors come from a girl aged 5 to 17 with multiple sclerosis.

The table lists this clonotype with many counts. This chain joins TRBV28 and TRBJ2-1; D possibly uses TRBD1 or TRBD2 (6 bases each). CDR3 length: 15 amino acids. Germline CDR1 and CDR2: MDHEN and SYDVKM. V lost 4 bases and J 5 bases, leaving 15 bases between the germline ends. The DNA of the CDR3 is TGTGCCAGCAGTTCCCCGGGCGGGACAAACAATGAGCAGTTCTTC. Amino acids: CASSSPGGTNNEQFF.

Note on this clonotype: One junction end does not reproduce the germline sequence, and a read error may be involved. The V and J genes are TRBV9 and TRBJ2-1; 7 bases match TRBD2. This CDR3 contains 15 residues. CDR1 and CDR2 from the germline V gene are SGDLS and YYNGEE. CDR3 nucleotides: TGTGCCAGCAGCGTAGTGGGAGGGTGGAACAATGGGCAGTTCTTC. Protein product: CASSVVGGWNNGQFF.

This rearrangement joins TRBV3-1 to TRBJ2-3; maybe TRBD1 (7 bases). Germline V CDR1 and CDR2: LGHDT, YNNKEL (reference sequence). V lost 2 bases to trimming and J lost 3 bases, with 9 bases between them. The CDR3 spans 14 residues. In DNA form, the CDR3 reads TGTGCCAGCAGCCAATCAGGGGGGACAGATACGCAGTATTTT. It yields the protein CASSQSGGTDTQYF.

The chain carries TRBV4-2 and TRBJ1-4, with 12 nucleotides matching TRBD1. This CDR3 is 16 amino acids long. Losses at the gene ends were 2 bases for V and 8 bases for J; bases not matched to a gene: 6. Germline CDR1 reads LGHNA; CDR2 reads YNFKEQ. This CDR3 reads CASSQPPGTGGEKLFF. The CDR3 region has the DNA TGTGCCAGCAGCCAACCCCCCGGGACAGGGGGCGAAAAACTGTTTTTT.

This clonotype is a singleton in its sample. V gene TRBV5-1 combines with J gene TRBJ2-1; 12 nucleotides line up with TRBD2. The germline V gene has CDR1 SGHRS and CDR2 YFSETQ. V was clipped by 4 bases and J by 4 bases; unmatched bases: 12. The CDR3 extends over 18 amino acids. The CDR3 loop is CASSPIAATSGGYNEQFF. The CDR3 DNA follows: TGCGCCAGCAGCCCCATCGCTGCGACTAGCGGGGGTTACAATGAGCAGTTCTTC.

J is TRBJ1-2 and V is TRBV5-1; TRBD1 is a possible D gene (5 bases). V gave up 2 bases and J gave up 8 bases, with 16 bases separating them. This CDR3 is built from 14 residues. Germline V gives CDR1 SGHRS, CDR2 YFSETQ. The chain's CDR3 is CASSLTGGSQGYTF. DNA of the CDR3: TGCGCCAGCAGCTTAACTGGGGGGTCTCAAGGCTACACCTTC.

This clonotype was counted a few times. This chain uses TRBV7-2 with TRBJ2-7, with a weak D call TRBD1 (5 bases). Germline loops: CDR1 SGHTA, CDR2 FQGNSA. CDR3 size: 13 residues. Trimming removed 4 bases from V and 3 bases from J, with 10 bases in between. The CDR3 sequence is CASSWGSNYEQYF. DNA for the CDR3: TGTGCCAGCAGCTGGGGCTCCAACTACGAGCAGTACTTC.

The chain carries TRBV6-1 and TRBJ2-1; weak D call: TRBD1 (5 bases). Germline CDR1 MNHNS, CDR2 SASEGT. The ends were cut back, 6 bases at V and 3 bases at J, with 21 bases in the middle. There are 17 residues in the CDR3. The CDR3 loop is CASRDDPVSRVYNEQFF. The CDR3 DNA sequence: TGTGCCAGCAGGGATGATCCTGTCTCCAGGGTCTACAATGAGCAGTTCTTC.

The chain is built from TRBV7-9 and TRBJ2-7; D is perhaps TRBD1 or TRBD2 (5 bases each). The germline V gene has CDR1 SEHNR and CDR2 FQNEAQ (reference sequence). V gave up 11 bases and J gave up 2 bases, with 13 bases separating them. The CDR3 runs to 12 residues. The CDR3: CASGPFAYEQYF. CDR3 coding DNA: TGTGCCTCGGGACCCTTCGCCTACGAGCAGTACTTC.

The V call is TRBV5-1, the J call TRBJ2-7, with D possibly being TRBD1 (6 bases). The germline V gene encodes CDR1 SGHRS and CDR2 YFSETQ. The CDR3 has 15 residues. With 0 bases removed from V and 0 bases from J, the gap between germline ends came to 10 bases. In nucleotides, the CDR3 is TGCGCCAGCAGCTTGGGGACAGTTAGCTCCTACGAGCAGTACTTC. Encoded protein: CASSLGTVSSYEQYF.

The genes are TRBV5-1 and TRBJ2-5, with D perhaps matching TRBD1 (6 bases). Trimming shortened V by 4 bases and J by 11 bases, and 21 bases separated the two germline ends. Looked up from germline, CDR1 is SGHRS and CDR2 is YFSETQ. The length of the CDR3 is 14 residues. The CDR3 reads CASSTGQLYDEQYF. Written as DNA, the CDR3 is TGCGCCAGCAGCACAGGACAGCTATACGATGAGCAGTACTTC. Using reference TRBV5-1 and TRBJ2-5 for the parts outside the CDR3, the full variable domain is KAGVTQTPRYLIKTRGQQVTLSCSPISGHRSVSWYQQTPGQGLQFLFEYFSETQRNKGNFPGRFSGRQFSNSRSEMNVSTLELGDSALYLCASSTGQLYDEQYFGPGTRLLVL.

This sequence joins TRBV29-1 and TRBJ2-3; D ambiguous. CDR1 and CDR2 from the germline V gene are SQVTM and ANQGSEA. The CDR3 spans 11 residues. V lost 4 bases and J 6 bases, leaving 8 bases between the germline ends. DNA for the CDR3: TGCAGCGTTGGGGTGAAGGATACGCAGTATTTT. Protein sequence: CSVGVKDTQYF.

This clonotype came up many times. The chain is built from TRBV6-5 and TRBJ2-7, with a weak D call TRBD2 (6 bases). The germline gives CDR1 MNHEY, CDR2 SVGAGI. This CDR3 comprises 14 residues. V was trimmed by 7 bases and J by 0 bases, leaving 13 bases between them. The CDR3 DNA follows: TGTGCCAGCACCGAAAGCGGGTCCTCCTACGAGCAGTACTTC. Protein product: CASTESGSSYEQYF.

This clonotype was observed a handful of times. This chain joins TRBV6-6 and TRBJ2-3, with TRBD2 matching 8 bases. The V segment lost 6 bases and the J segment 1 base; nucleotides outside the gene matches: 9. Per the germline V gene, CDR1 is MNHNY and CDR2 is SVGAGI (reference sequence). The CDR3 contains 16 residues. CDR3 sequence: CASSRPAGVGTDTQYF. Written as DNA, the CDR3 is TGTGCCAGCAGCCGTCCAGCGGGAGTGGGCACAGATACGCAGTATTTT.

The chain has TRBV3-1 and TRBJ2-1, with D unclear. Germline assignment: CDR1 LGHDT and CDR2 YNNKEL (reference sequence). The germline V and J ends were trimmed by 4 bases and 3 bases, with 13 bases remaining between them. This CDR3 region has 15 residues. The CDR3 bases are TGTGCCAGCAGCCCATCCGAGGCAGTCTACAATGAGCAGTTCTTC. Amino acid sequence: CASSPSEAVYNEQFF.

V and J are TRBV12-3 or TRBV12-4 and TRBJ1-2, with D possibly matching TRBD1 (5 bases). The ends were cut back, 6 bases at V and 6 bases at J, with 14 bases in the middle. The CDR3 totals 13 residues. In nucleotides, the CDR3 is TGTGCCAGCAGGCTTTGGGGGTTTGATGGCTACACCTTC. Protein product: CASRLWGFDGYTF.

The chain links TRBV5-1 to TRBJ2-7; unclear D gene. The V gene lost 2 bases and the J gene lost 0 bases, with 12 bases spanning the gap. Germline lookup yields CDR1 SGHRS and CDR2 YFSETQ. This CDR3 comprises 15 residues. Here the CDR3 reads CASSLGRMNSYEQYF. In DNA, the CDR3 is TGCGCCAGCAGCTTAGGACGTATGAACTCCTACGAGCAGTACTTC. The full variable domain, its missing parts supplied by reference TRBV5-1 and TRBJ2-7, is KAGVTQTPRYLIKTRGQQVTLSCSPISGHRSVSWYQQTPGQGLQFLFEYFSETQRNKGNFPGRFSGRQFSNSRSEMNVSTLELGDSALYLCASSLGRMNSYEQYFGPGTRLTVT.

Only a few counts were recorded for this clonotype. The chain couples TRBV4-2 to TRBJ2-7; D is unclear. The germline V gene encodes CDR1 LGHNA and CDR2 YNFKEQ. The CDR3 covers 14 residues. Trimming removed 3 bases at V and 2 bases at J, with 11 bases between. CDR3 in amino acids: CASSQDDLTYEQYF. The CDR3 coding sequence is TGTGCCAGCAGCCAGGACGACTTGACCTACGAGCAGTACTTC.

The V and J genes are TRBV7-9 and TRBJ2-7, with D perhaps given as TRBD1 or TRBD2 (5 bases each). Trimming removed 3 bases from V and 6 bases from J, with 9 bases in between. The V gene's germline CDR1 is SEHNR and CDR2 FQNEAQ (reference sequence). The CDR3 length is 12 residues. CDR3 loop: CASSFGTAEQYF. The CDR3 DNA reads TGTGCCAGCAGCTTCGGGACCGCCGAGCAGTACTTC.